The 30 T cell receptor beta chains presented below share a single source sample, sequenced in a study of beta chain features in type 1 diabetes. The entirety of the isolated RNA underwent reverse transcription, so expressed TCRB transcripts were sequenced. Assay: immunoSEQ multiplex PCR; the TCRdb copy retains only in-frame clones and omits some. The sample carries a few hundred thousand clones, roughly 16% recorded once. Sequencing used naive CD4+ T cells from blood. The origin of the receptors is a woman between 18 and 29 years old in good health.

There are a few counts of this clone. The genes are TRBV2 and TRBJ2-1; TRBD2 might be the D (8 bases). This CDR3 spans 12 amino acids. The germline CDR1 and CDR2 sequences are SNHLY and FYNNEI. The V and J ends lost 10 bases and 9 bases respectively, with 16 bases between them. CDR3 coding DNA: TGTGCCACCGGGAGGGGGCCTAGTGAGCAGTTCTTC. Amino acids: CATGRGPSEQFF.

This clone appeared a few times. DNA for the CDR3: TGTGCCAGCAGAGACACGGTAGGGGGGGGAGCTTTCTTT. This translates into CASRDTVGGGAFF. V is TRBV6-5 and J is TRBJ1-1; D is possibly TRBD1 (6 bases). CDR1 MNHEY and CDR2 SVGAGI come from the germline V gene. The CDR3 has 13 amino acids. Deletions cut 6 bases from V and 10 bases from J, with 18 bases between.

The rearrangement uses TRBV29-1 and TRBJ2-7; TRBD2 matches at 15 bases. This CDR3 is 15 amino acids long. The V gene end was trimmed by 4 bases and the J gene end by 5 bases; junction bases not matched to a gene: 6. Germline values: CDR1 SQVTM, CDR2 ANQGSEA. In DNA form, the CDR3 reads TGCAGCGTTGGGGGGGGACTAGCGGGAGGTAACGAGCAGTACTTC. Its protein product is CSVGGGLAGGNEQYF.

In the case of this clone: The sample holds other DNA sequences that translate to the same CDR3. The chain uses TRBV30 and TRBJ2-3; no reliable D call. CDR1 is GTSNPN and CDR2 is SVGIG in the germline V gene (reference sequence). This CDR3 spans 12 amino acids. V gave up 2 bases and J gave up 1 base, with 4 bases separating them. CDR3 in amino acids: CAWSRGTDTQYF. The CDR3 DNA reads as TGTGCCTGGAGTCGGGGCACAGATACGCAGTATTTT.

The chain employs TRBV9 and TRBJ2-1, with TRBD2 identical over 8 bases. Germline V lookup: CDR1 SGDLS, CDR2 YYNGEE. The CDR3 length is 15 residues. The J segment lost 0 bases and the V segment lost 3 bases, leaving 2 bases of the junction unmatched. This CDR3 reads CASSETSDSYNEQFF. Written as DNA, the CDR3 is TGTGCCAGCAGCGAGACTAGCGACTCCTACAATGAGCAGTTCTTC. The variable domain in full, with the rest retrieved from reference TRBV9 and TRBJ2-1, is DSGVTQTPKHLITATGQRVTLRCSPRSGDLSVYWYQQSLDQGLQFLIQYYNGEERAKGNILERFSAQQFPDLHSELNLSSLELGDSALYFCASSETSDSYNEQFFGPGTRLTVL.

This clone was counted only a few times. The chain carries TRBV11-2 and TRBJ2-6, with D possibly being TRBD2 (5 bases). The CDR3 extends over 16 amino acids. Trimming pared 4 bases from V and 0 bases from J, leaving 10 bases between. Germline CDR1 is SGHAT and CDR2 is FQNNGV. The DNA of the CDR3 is TGTGCCAGCAGCTCGAGGGCGAGCTCTGGGGCCAACGTCCTGACTTTC. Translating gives CASSSRASSGANVLTF.

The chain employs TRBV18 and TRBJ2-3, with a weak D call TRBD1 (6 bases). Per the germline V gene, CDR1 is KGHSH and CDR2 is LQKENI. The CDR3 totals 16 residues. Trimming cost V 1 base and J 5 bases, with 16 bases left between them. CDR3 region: CASSPRPGELKDTQYF. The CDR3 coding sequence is TGTGCCAGCTCACCACGCCCAGGGGAACTAAAAGATACGCAGTATTTT.

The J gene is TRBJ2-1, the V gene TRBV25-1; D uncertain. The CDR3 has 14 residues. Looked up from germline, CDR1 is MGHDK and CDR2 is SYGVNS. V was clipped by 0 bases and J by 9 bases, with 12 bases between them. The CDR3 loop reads CASSEYSSGREQFF. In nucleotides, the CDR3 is TGTGCCAGCAGTGAATATTCAAGTGGGCGTGAGCAGTTCTTC.

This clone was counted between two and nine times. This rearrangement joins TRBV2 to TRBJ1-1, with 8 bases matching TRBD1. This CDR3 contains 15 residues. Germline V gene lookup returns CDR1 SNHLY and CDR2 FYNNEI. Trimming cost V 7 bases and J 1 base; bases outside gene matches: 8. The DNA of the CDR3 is TGTGCCAGCACCCTGGGACAGGCGGCGAACACTGAAGCTTTCTTT. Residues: CASTLGQAANTEAFF.

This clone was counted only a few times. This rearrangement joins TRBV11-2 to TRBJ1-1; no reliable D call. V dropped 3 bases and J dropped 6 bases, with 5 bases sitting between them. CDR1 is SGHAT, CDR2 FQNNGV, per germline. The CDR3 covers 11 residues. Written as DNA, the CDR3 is TGTGCCAGCAGCTTCGGGGCTGAAGCTTTCTTT. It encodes CASSFGAEAFF.

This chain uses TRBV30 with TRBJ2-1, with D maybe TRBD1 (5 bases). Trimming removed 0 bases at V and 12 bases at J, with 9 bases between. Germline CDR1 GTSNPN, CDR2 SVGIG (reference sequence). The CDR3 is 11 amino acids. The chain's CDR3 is CAWSVQVRQFF. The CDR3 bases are TGTGCCTGGAGTGTACAGGTCCGGCAGTTCTTC. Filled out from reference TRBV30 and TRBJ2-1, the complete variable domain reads SQTIHQWPATLVQPVGSPLSLECTVEGTSNPNLYWYRQAAGRGLQLLFYSVGIGQISSEVPQNLSASRPQDRQFILSSKKLLLSDSGFYLCAWSVQVRQFFGPGTRLTVL.

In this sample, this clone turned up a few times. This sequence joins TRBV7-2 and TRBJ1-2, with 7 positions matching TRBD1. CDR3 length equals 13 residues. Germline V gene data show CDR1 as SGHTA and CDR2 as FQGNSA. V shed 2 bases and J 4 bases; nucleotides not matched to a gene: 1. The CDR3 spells CASSLWDSYGYTF. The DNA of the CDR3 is TGTGCCAGCAGCTTATGGGACAGCTATGGCTACACCTTC.

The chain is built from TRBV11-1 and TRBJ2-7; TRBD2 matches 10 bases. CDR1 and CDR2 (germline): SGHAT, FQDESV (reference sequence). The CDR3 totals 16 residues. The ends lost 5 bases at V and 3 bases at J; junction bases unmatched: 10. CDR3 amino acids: CASSPLSASGSYEQYF. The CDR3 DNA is TGTGCCAGCAGCCCCCTGTCAGCTAGCGGGAGCTACGAGCAGTACTTC.

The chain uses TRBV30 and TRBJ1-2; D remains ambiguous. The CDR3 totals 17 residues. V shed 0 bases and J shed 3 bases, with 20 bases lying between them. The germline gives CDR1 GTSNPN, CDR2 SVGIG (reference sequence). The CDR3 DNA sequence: TGTGCCTGGAGTGTATTAATAAGGGAGAAGCTCTACTATGGCTACACCTTC. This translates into CAWSVLIREKLYYGYTF.

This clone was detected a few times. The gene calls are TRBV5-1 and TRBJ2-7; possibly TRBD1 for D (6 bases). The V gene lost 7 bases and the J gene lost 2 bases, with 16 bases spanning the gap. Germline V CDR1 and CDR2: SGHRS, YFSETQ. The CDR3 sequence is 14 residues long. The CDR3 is CASVWGPGAYEQYF. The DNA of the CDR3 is TGCGCCAGCGTTTGGGGGCCCGGGGCCTACGAGCAGTACTTC.

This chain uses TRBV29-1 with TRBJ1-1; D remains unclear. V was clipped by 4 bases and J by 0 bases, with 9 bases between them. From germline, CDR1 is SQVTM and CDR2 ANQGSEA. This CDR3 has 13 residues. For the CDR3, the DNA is TGCAGCGTTGGTATGGGAGTGAACACTGAAGCTTTCTTT. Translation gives CSVGMGVNTEAFF.

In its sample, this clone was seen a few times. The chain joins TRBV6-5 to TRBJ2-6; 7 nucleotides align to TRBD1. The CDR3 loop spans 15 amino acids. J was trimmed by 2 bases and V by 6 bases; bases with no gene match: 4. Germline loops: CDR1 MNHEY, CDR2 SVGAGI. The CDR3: CASRIDRAGANVLTF. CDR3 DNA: TGTGCCAGCAGGATAGACAGGGCTGGGGCCAACGTCCTGACTTTC.

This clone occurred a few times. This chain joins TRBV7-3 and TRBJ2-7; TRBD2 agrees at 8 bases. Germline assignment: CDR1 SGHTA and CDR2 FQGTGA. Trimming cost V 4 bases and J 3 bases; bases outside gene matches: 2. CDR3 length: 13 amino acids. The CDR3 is CASSSGGFYEQYF. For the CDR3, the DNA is TGTGCCAGCAGCTCGGGGGGGTTCTACGAGCAGTACTTC. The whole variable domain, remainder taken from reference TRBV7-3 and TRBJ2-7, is GAGVSQTPSNKVTEKGKYVELRCDPISGHTALYWYRQSLGQGPEFLIYFQGTGAADDSGLPNDRFFAVRPEGSVSTLKIQRTERGDSAVYLCASSSGGFYEQYFGPGTRLTVT.

CDR3 in DNA: TGTGCCAGCAGCCCACAGGGGCTTGGTGCAGATACGCAGTATTTT. This translates into CASSPQGLGADTQYF. The V gene is TRBV7-3, the J gene TRBJ2-3; 7 positions agree with TRBD1. Trimming took 5 bases from V and 4 from J; bases not matched to a gene: 9. Germline CDR1 reads SGHTA; CDR2 reads FQGTGA. The CDR3 is made up of 15 amino acids.

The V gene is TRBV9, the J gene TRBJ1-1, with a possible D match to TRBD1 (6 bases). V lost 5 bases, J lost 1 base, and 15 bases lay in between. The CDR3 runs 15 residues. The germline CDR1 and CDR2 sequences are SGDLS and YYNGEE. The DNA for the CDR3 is TGTGCCAGCAGACGTAGTGGGACACAGAACACTGAAGCTTTCTTT. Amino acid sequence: CASRRSGTQNTEAFF.

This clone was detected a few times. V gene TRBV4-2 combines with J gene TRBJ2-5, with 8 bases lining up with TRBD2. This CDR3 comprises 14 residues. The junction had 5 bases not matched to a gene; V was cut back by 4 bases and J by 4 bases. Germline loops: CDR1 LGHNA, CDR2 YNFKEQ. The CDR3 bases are TGTGCCAGCAGCCGGGGCAGCGGGAGAGAGACCCAGTACTTC. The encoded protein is CASSRGSGRETQYF.

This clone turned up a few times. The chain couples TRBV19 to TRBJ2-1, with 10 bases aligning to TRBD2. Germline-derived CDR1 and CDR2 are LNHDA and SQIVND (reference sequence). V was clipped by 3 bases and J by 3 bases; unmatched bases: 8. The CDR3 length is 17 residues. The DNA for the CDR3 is TGTGCCAGTAGTATCCGGCCTAGCGGGAGCTTCTACAATGAGCAGTTCTTC. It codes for CASSIRPSGSFYNEQFF.

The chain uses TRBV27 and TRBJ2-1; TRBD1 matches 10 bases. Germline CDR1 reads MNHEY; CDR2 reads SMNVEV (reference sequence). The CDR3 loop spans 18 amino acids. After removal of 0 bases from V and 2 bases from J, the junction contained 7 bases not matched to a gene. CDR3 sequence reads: CASSLSLGQGGTYNEQFF. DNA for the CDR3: TGTGCCAGCAGTTTATCTCTCGGACAGGGGGGGACCTACAATGAGCAGTTCTTC.

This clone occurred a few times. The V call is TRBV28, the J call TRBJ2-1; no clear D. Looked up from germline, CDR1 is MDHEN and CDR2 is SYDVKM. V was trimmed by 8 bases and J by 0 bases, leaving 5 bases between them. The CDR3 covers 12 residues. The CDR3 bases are TGTGCCAGCGGTAGCTCCTACAATGAGCAGTTCTTC. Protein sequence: CASGSSYNEQFF.

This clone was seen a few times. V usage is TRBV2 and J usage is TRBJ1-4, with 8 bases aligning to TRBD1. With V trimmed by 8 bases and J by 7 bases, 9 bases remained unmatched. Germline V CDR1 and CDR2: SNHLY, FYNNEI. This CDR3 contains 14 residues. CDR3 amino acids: CASLTGTGSEKLFF. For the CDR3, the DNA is TGTGCCAGCTTGACAGGGACAGGAAGTGAAAAACTGTTTTTT.

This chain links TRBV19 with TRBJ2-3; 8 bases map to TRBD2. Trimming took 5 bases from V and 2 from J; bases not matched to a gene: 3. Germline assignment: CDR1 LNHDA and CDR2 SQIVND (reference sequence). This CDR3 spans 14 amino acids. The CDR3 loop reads CASSLAGNTDTQYF. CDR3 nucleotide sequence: TGTGCCAGTAGTTTAGCGGGAAACACAGATACGCAGTATTTT.

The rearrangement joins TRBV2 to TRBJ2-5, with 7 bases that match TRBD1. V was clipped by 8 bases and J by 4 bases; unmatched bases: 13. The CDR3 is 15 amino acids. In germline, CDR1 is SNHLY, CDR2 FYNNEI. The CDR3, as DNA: TGTGCCAGCCTGCCGACCATACAGGGGACAGAGACCCAGTACTTC. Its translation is CASLPTIQGTETQYF.

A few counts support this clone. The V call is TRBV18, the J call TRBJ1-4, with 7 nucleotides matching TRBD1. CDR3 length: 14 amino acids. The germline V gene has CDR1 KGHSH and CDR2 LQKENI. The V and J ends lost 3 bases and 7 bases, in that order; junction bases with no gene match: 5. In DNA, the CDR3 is TGTGCCAGCTCACCGACAGGGTTGGGTGAAAAACTGTTTTTT. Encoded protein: CASSPTGLGEKLFF.

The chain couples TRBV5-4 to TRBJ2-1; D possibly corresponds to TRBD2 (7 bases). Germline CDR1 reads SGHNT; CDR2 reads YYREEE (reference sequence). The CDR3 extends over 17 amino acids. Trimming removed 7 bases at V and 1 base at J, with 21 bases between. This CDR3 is CASHTPRGGMSYNEQFF. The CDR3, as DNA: TGTGCCAGCCATACCCCGAGGGGGGGGATGTCCTACAATGAGCAGTTCTTC.

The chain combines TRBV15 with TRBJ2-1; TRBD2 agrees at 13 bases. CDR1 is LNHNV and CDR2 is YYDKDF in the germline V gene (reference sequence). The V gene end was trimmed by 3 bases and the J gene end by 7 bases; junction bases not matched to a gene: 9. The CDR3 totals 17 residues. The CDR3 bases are TGTGCCACCAGCAGGAGGGCTACTAGCGGGAGGGGGAATGAGCAGTTCTTC. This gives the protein CATSRRATSGRGNEQFF.